This T cell receptor beta chain was sequenced for a study of T-cell reconstitution after alpha-beta-depleted transplantation in children. This clonotype was recorded at least ten times. It was with unique molecular identifiers that the TCRbeta library was prepared. MiXCR, applied by TCRdb to the PCR reads, yields one record per CDR3 protein. This table has nearly 400,000 distinct CDR3 sequences, roughly 20% appearing once. The CDR3 covers 12 residues. Germline V lookup: CDR1 SGHDT, CDR2 YYEEEE. With 1 base removed from V and 4 bases from J, the gap between germline ends came to 3 bases. The sample here was PBMCs from the stem cell graft donor, taken from the stem cell graft. The chain is built from TRBV5-6 and TRBJ1-3, with D unclear. The clonotype originates from a human donor who donated a stem cell graft to a child with acute myeloid leukemia. For the CDR3, the DNA is TGTGCCAGCAGCTTGAAAGGAAACACCATATATTTT. It codes for CASSLKGNTIYF.